Below are 22 T cell receptor beta chains sequenced from a single sample in a study of graft-versus-host responses after intestinal transplantation. The assay was immunoSEQ multiplex PCR, and TCRdb's table has in-frame clones only and misses some. The table lists roughly 4,000 clones, 65% to 90% of them singletons, with around 5% in the top ten. Processing was applied to graft tissue in order to liberate intraepithelial and lamina propria lymphocytes. Sequences were derived from ileum tissue, sampled 650 to 690 days after intestinal transplant. These receptors all come from a human patient who received an intestinal transplant, so some T cells may come from the graft donor.

CDR3 amino acids: CASSLERGEKLFF. DNA of the CDR3: TGTGCCAGCAGCTTAGAGAGGGGAGAAAAACTGTTTTTT. The chain joins TRBV7-7 to TRBJ1-4; tentatively, D is TRBD1 (5 bases). V gave up 1 base and J gave up 8 bases, with 8 bases separating them. The CDR3 has 13 amino acids. Germline loops: CDR1 SSHAT, CDR2 FNYEAQ (reference sequence).

The chain couples TRBV13 to TRBJ2-1, with 8 bases matching TRBD1. The CDR3 runs to 15 residues. With V trimmed by 2 bases and J by 6 bases, 6 bases remained unmatched. The germline V gene has CDR1 PRHDT and CDR2 FYEKMQ (reference sequence). The CDR3 sequence is CASSLFGQGLNEQFF. CDR3 DNA sequence: TGTGCCAGCAGCTTATTCGGACAGGGACTCAATGAGCAGTTCTTC.

This chain joins TRBV5-1 and TRBJ1-1, with D unclear. V dropped 4 bases and J dropped 0 bases, with 13 bases sitting between them. This CDR3 region has 15 residues. Germline-derived CDR1 and CDR2 are SGHRS and YFSETQ. The CDR3 protein is CASSKFSFMNTEAFF. Written as DNA, the CDR3 is TGCGCCAGCAGCAAGTTTAGCTTCATGAACACTGAAGCTTTCTTT.

This chain joins TRBV6-1 and TRBJ2-7; D is ambiguous. Trimming took 5 bases from V and 2 from J, leaving 4 bases between them. The CDR3 runs to 11 residues. The germline gives CDR1 MNHNS, CDR2 SASEGT. The CDR3, as DNA: TGTGCCAGCAGTCTTCCCTACGAGCAGTACTTC. Protein product: CASSLPYEQYF.

This clone was seen once. The chain links TRBV29-1 to TRBJ2-7; no clear D gene. Germline V gene sequence: CDR1 SQVTM, CDR2 ANQGSEA. The V and J ends lost 2 bases and 4 bases respectively, with 15 bases between them. The CDR3 length is 14 residues. CDR3 DNA: TGCAGCGTTGAAACGGCAGCTGTTGAATACGAGCAGTACTTC. Amino acids: CSVETAAVEYEQYF.

This sequence joins TRBV19 and TRBJ2-4; TRBD2 matches at 8 bases. The V segment lost 1 base and the J segment 0 bases; nucleotides outside the gene matches: 11. Germline CDR1 and CDR2: LNHDA and SQIVND (reference sequence). The CDR3 extends over 19 amino acids. The CDR3 region has the DNA TGTGCCAGTAGTATAGGCGGCAGCGGGGGATCTCTAGCCAAAAACATTCAGTACTTC. Its translation is CASSIGGSGGSLAKNIQYF.

This clone was recorded only once. The chain employs TRBV10-3 and TRBJ1-1; no definite D call. The CDR3 totals 15 residues. Trimming took off 5 bases at V and 6 bases at J, with 19 bases between the two ends. CDR1 ENHRY and CDR2 SYGVKD come from the germline V gene. The CDR3 nucleotides read TGTGCCATCAGTTTCGGTCAGGAGGCAAACGCTGAAGCTTTCTTT. Translation gives CAISFGQEANAEAFF.

The gene calls are TRBV5-1 and TRBJ1-6, with TRBD1 matching 7 bases. V lost 5 bases to trimming and J lost 5 bases; unmatched junction nucleotides: 4. CDR3 length: 14 residues. Germline-derived CDR1 and CDR2 are SGHRS and YFSETQ. The CDR3 DNA is TGCGCCAGCAGGCCGGACAGGAATAATTCACCCCTCCACTTT. Encoded protein: CASRPDRNNSPLHF.

The rearrangement joins TRBV7-6 to TRBJ2-1; weak D call: TRBD2 (5 bases). Trimming removed 3 bases at V and 4 bases at J, with 7 bases between. There are 13 residues in the CDR3. Looked up from germline, CDR1 is SGHVS and CDR2 is FNYEAQ. The CDR3 spells CASSFGMYNEQFF. DNA of the CDR3: TGTGCCAGCAGCTTCGGGATGTACAATGAGCAGTTCTTC.

V is TRBV18 and J is TRBJ2-5; D remains ambiguous. Trimming removed 3 bases at V and 4 bases at J, with 9 bases between. The CDR3 covers 13 residues. Germline V CDR1 and CDR2: KGHSH, LQKENI. The CDR3 DNA follows: TGTGCCAGCTCACCGAATTGGGGAGAGACCCAGTACTTC. Translating it yields CASSPNWGETQYF.

The chain combines TRBV5-1 with TRBJ2-5; 9 nucleotides agree with TRBD2. The germline CDR1 and CDR2 sequences are SGHRS and YFSETQ. Unmatched junction bases numbered 5, after V lost 0 bases and J lost 5 bases. This CDR3 has 15 amino acids. CDR3 DNA sequence: TGCGCCAGCAGCTTGGTTATAGCGGGGGATGAGACCCAGTACTTC. It is translated as CASSLVIAGDETQYF.

The CDR3: CASRLGTGTGSCGTEAFF. The CDR3 region has the DNA TGTGCAAGTCGCTTAGGTACCGGGACGGGCTCGTGTGGCACTGAAGCTTTCTTT. The chain combines TRBV12-2 with TRBJ1-1. TRBV12-2 counts as a pseudogene. This CDR3 is 18 amino acids long.

The V gene is TRBV28, the J gene TRBJ2-5; D not resolved. Between the trimmed V and J ends, which lost 4 bases and 5 bases, there was a span of 5 bases. In germline, CDR1 is MDHEN, CDR2 SYDVKM. CDR3 length equals 11 residues. The CDR3 DNA reads TGTGCCAGCAGTTCTGGGGAGACCCAGTACTTC. Translating it yields CASSSGETQYF.

This chain uses TRBV9 with TRBJ1-2, with a tentative D call TRBD1 (6 bases). The germline gives CDR1 SGDLS, CDR2 YYNGEE. This CDR3 contains 15 residues. V lost 4 bases and J 4 bases, leaving 17 bases between the germline ends. The CDR3: CASSPSAGEAYGYTF. The CDR3 nucleotides are TGTGCCAGCAGCCCTAGCGCAGGGGAAGCCTATGGCTACACCTTC.

The V gene is TRBV5-1, the J gene TRBJ1-1, with TRBD1 matching 7 bases. The junction had 5 bases not matched to a gene; V was cut back by 5 bases and J by 1 base. The CDR3 runs to 14 residues. In germline, CDR1 is SGHRS, CDR2 YFSETQ. CDR3 protein: CASRIGGANTEAFF. DNA of the CDR3: TGCGCCAGCAGAATAGGGGGCGCGAACACTGAAGCTTTCTTT. Full variable domain (missing parts from reference TRBV5-1 and TRBJ1-1): KAGVTQTPRYLIKTRGQQVTLSCSPISGHRSVSWYQQTPGQGLQFLFEYFSETQRNKGNFPGRFSGRQFSNSRSEMNVSTLELGDSALYLCASRIGGANTEAFFGQGTRLTVV.

V and J are TRBV7-8 and TRBJ2-7, with D unresolved. The CDR3 covers 15 residues. Trimming pared 3 bases from V and 4 bases from J, leaving 16 bases between. The germline V gene encodes CDR1 SGHVS and CDR2 FQNEAQ. This CDR3 is CASSFGSRASYEQYF. The CDR3 DNA is TGTGCCAGCAGCTTTGGTTCCCGGGCAAGTTACGAGCAGTACTTC. Variable domain in full (rest from reference TRBV7-8 and TRBJ2-7): GAGVSQSPRYKVAKRGQDVALRCDPISGHVSLFWYQQALGQGPEFLTYFQNEAQLDKSGLPSDRFFAERPEGSVSTLKIQRTQQEDSAVYLCASSFGSRASYEQYFGPGTRLTVT.

The chain carries TRBV14 and TRBJ1-2; D not resolved. Germline V gene data show CDR1 as SGHDN and CDR2 as FVKESK. Trimming removed 4 bases at V and 4 bases at J, with 7 bases between. The CDR3 spans 12 residues. CDR3 coding DNA: TGTGCCAGCAGCCCCGGACTCTATGGCTACACCTTC. This gives the protein CASSPGLYGYTF.

The rearrangement links TRBV23-1 to TRBJ1-2; D gene uncertain. TRBV23-1 is identified as an open reading frame with a role that is uncertain. The length of the CDR3 is 15 residues. Deletions cut 0 bases from V and 8 bases from J, with 16 bases between. The CDR3 nucleotides read TGCGCCAGCAGTCAATCTCATCTCCCAAGTTGGGGCTACACCTTC. Translation gives CASSQSHLPSWGYTF.

The chain recombines TRBV9 with TRBJ2-1, with D unclear. Trimming pared 8 bases from V and 4 bases from J, leaving 13 bases between. The CDR3 spans 13 residues. CDR1 and CDR2 (germline): SGDLS, YYNGEE. CDR3 protein: CASTGPPYNEQFF. The CDR3, as DNA: TGTGCCAGTACCGGACCTCCTTACAATGAGCAGTTCTTC.

CDR3 in amino acids: CASSGQRGSNEQFF. The DNA for the CDR3 is TGTGCCAGCAGTGGACAGCGGGGTAGCAATGAGCAGTTCTTC. The chain is built from TRBV6-1 and TRBJ2-1, with 7 bases lining up with TRBD2. The CDR3 consists of 14 residues. Unmatched junction bases numbered 6, after V lost 4 bases and J lost 6 bases. In germline, CDR1 is MNHNS, CDR2 SASEGT.

This chain uses TRBV5-8 with TRBJ1-1, with D possibly TRBD1 on 5 matching bases. V was cut by 2 bases and J by 0 bases, with 8 bases left in between. This CDR3 contains 14 residues. Germline CDR1 reads SGHTS; CDR2 reads YDEGEE. CDR3 sequence reads: CASSFRVLNTEAFF. The CDR3 DNA is TGTGCCAGCAGCTTCAGGGTTTTGAACACTGAAGCTTTCTTT. Full variable domain (missing parts from reference TRBV5-8 and TRBJ1-1): EAGVTQSPTHLIKTRGQQATLRCSPISGHTSVYWYQQALGLGLQFLLWYDEGEERNRGNFPPRFSGRQFPNYSSELNVNALELEDSALYLCASSFRVLNTEAFFGQGTRLTVV.

This chain uses TRBV5-1 with TRBJ1-6; D is possibly TRBD1 (6 bases). V lost 5 bases and J lost 10, with 19 bases in between. The V gene's germline CDR1 is SGHRS and CDR2 YFSETQ. This CDR3 has 15 residues. Here the CDR3 reads CASREASAGESPLHF. The CDR3, as DNA: TGCGCCAGCAGGGAGGCTTCCGCAGGGGAATCACCCCTCCACTTT. The full variable domain, with the rest looked up from reference TRBV5-1 and TRBJ1-6, is KAGVTQTPRYLIKTRGQQVTLSCSPISGHRSVSWYQQTPGQGLQFLFEYFSETQRNKGNFPGRFSGRQFSNSRSEMNVSTLELGDSALYLCASREASAGESPLHFGNGTRLTVT.